This paragraph covers one TCR beta chain sequence. Its antigen is unknown. This sample is part of a study of CD8 T cells in ankylosing spondylitis. The V end was cut by 6 bases, the J end by 8 bases, with 14 bases between. This CDR3 is 12 amino acids long. Germline V gene lookup returns CDR1 DFQATT and CDR2 SNEGSKA (reference sequence). Study-level findings and limits: Before this, some motif variants had been reported in reactive arthritis synovial fluid and blood. Reportedly, disease-linked clones are significantly enriched in ankylosing spondylitis patients' matched synovial fluid.

It was by quantitative 5'-RACE with molecular barcodes that TCR beta libraries were made. Via MiXCR, TCRdb re-called the 5' RACE reads, giving one row per CDR3 protein. The data show 300,000 to 350,000 distinct CDR3 sequences, about 14% seen once. The rearrangement uses TRBV20-1 and TRBJ2-1; D is unresolved. The source material was blood, either unsorted or a sorted T cell fraction (not recorded which). This receptor was taken from a male donor with ankylosing spondylitis or in good health (not recorded which). The chain's CDR3 is CSARRLLDEQFF. As DNA, the CDR3 is TGCAGTGCCAGACGACTTTTAGATGAGCAGTTCTTC.